The 10 T cell receptor beta chains in this list originate from one sample, sequenced in a study of control samples from healthy donors and cancer patients. The data were produced by immunoSEQ multiplex PCR, yet TCRdb's version contains in-frame clones alone and is incomplete. There are about 85,000 clones in the sample; about 88% occur only once, and approximately 7.6% lies in the top ten. Material for sequencing was blood. These receptors all stem from a woman aged 55 to 70 in good health.

J is TRBJ1-1 and V is TRBV28; D remains unclear. The CDR3 totals 13 residues. Germline CDR1 and CDR2: MDHEN and SYDVKM. Trimming stripped 3 bases from V and 4 bases from J, with 9 bases between. CDR3 sequence reads: CASSFGITTEAFF. Here the CDR3 DNA reads TGTGCCAGCAGTTTTGGTATCACCACTGAAGCTTTCTTT. The full variable domain, in which reference TRBV28 and TRBJ1-1 provide the parts outside the CDR3, is DVKVTQSSRYLVKRTGEKVFLECVQDMDHENMFWYRQDPGLGLRLIYFSYDVKMKEKGDIPEGYSVSREKKERFSLILESASTNQTSMYLCASSFGITTEAFFGQGTRLTVV.

The chain is built from TRBV11-3 and TRBJ2-1; the match to TRBD2 covers 9 bases. The germline V gene has CDR1 SGHNT and CDR2 YENEEA. The CDR3 covers 16 residues. With 5 bases clipped from V and 4 bases from J, the junction kept 9 bases outside the gene matches. CDR3: CASSPSGRGGYNEQFF. The CDR3 coding sequence is TGTGCCAGCAGCCCTTCAGGGCGGGGGGGGTACAATGAGCAGTTCTTC. Using reference TRBV11-3 and TRBJ2-1 for the parts outside the CDR3, the full variable domain is EAGVVQSPRYKIIEKKQPVAFWCNPISGHNTLYWYLQNLGQGPELLIRYENEEAVDDSQLPKDRFSAERLKGVDSTLKIQPAELGDSAVYLCASSPSGRGGYNEQFFGPGTRLTVL.

V is TRBV5-8 and J is TRBJ2-1, with TRBD1 matching 7 bases. Trimming at V came to 1 base and at J to 14 bases, leaving 12 bases not matched to a gene. CDR1 is SGHTS and CDR2 is YDEGEE in the germline V gene. The CDR3 runs 14 residues. In DNA, the CDR3 is TGTGCCAGCAGCTTGACCAAAGGACAGGTGAGAGAGTTCTTC. Translation: CASSLTKGQVREFF.

The V call is TRBV19, the J call TRBJ1-6; D ambiguous. The ends were cut back, 3 bases at V and 6 bases at J, with 3 bases in the middle. The CDR3 runs to 12 residues. Germline V gene data show CDR1 as LNHDA and CDR2 as SQIVND (reference sequence). CDR3 nucleotides: TGTGCCAGTAGTATTGCTAATTCACCCCTCCACTTT. Translated: CASSIANSPLHF.

The chain joins TRBV6-6 to TRBJ1-5, with 7 bases fitting TRBD1. CDR1 is MNHNY and CDR2 is SVGAGI in the germline V gene (reference sequence). The CDR3 covers 13 residues. After removal of 7 bases from V and 4 bases from J, the junction contained 4 bases not matched to a gene. CDR3 bases: TGTGCCAGCACCCGACAGGGAAATCAGCCCCAGCATTTT. Translation gives CASTRQGNQPQHF.

This clone was recorded only once. The J gene is TRBJ2-7, the V gene TRBV18; D unresolved. In germline, CDR1 is KGHSH, CDR2 LQKENI. This CDR3 spans 14 amino acids. V gave up 0 bases and J gave up 0 bases, with 6 bases separating them. This chain's CDR3 is CASSPPGISYEQYF. The CDR3 coding sequence is TGTGCCAGCTCACCACCTGGGATCTCCTACGAGCAGTACTTC. Based on the CDR3 plus reference TRBV18 and TRBJ2-7, the full variable domain is NAGVMQNPRHLVRRRGQEARLRCSPMKGHSHVYWYRQLPEEGLKFMVYLQKENIIDESGMPKERFSAEFPKEGPSILRIQQVVRGDSAAYFCASSPPGISYEQYFGPGTRLTVT.

The V gene is TRBV6-1, the J gene TRBJ2-1; D is undetermined. The V end was cut by 3 bases, the J end by 0 bases, with 9 bases between. Germline V gene data show CDR1 as MNHNS and CDR2 as SASEGT. The CDR3 has 15 residues. The CDR3, as DNA: TGTGCCAGCAGTGAGCTGTCGAGCTCCTACAATGAGCAGTTCTTC. Its protein is CASSELSSSYNEQFF.

The chain recombines TRBV19 with TRBJ1-2; no clear D gene. The CDR3 is 14 residues long. V gave up 1 base and J gave up 1 base, with 7 bases separating them. Germline loops: CDR1 LNHDA, CDR2 SQIVND (reference sequence). The CDR3 here is CASSIGAVNYGYTF. CDR3 in DNA: TGTGCCAGTAGTATAGGAGCCGTTAACTATGGCTACACCTTC.

The chain links TRBV5-6 to TRBJ2-3; 10 bases agree with TRBD1. V lost 2 bases and J lost 6; bases outside the gene matches: 3. There are 14 residues in the CDR3. Germline V lookup: CDR1 SGHDT, CDR2 YYEEEE. CDR3 DNA: TGTGCCAGCAGCTTCCGGACAGGGGGGGATACGCAGTATTTT. Protein: CASSFRTGGDTQYF. The variable domain in full, completed from reference TRBV5-6 and TRBJ2-3, reads DAGVTQSPTHLIKTRGQQVTLRCSPKSGHDTVSWYQQALGQGPQFIFQYYEEEERQRGNFPDRFSGHQFPNYSSELNVNALLLGDSALYLCASSFRTGGDTQYFGPGTRLTVL.

The chain employs TRBV29-1 and TRBJ2-5, with D uncertain. V was shortened by 3 bases and J by 2 bases, with 10 bases between the two germline ends. The CDR3 totals 13 residues. Germline V gives CDR1 SQVTM, CDR2 ANQGSEA. The CDR3 region has the DNA TGCAGCGTTGACGGGCCGGATCAAGAGACCCAGTACTTC. It is translated as CSVDGPDQETQYF.